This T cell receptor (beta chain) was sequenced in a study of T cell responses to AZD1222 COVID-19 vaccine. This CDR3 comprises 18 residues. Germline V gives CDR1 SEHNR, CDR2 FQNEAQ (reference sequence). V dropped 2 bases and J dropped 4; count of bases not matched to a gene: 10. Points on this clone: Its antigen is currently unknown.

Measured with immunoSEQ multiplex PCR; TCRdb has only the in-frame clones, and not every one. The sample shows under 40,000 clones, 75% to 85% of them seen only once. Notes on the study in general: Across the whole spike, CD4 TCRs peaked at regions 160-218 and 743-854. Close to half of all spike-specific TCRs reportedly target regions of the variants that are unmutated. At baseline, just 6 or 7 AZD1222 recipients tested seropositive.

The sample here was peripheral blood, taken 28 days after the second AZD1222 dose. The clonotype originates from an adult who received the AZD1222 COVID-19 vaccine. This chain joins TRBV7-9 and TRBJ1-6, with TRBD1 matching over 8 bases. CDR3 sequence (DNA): TGTGCCAGCAGCTTACCGGAGCACAGGGGGATATATAATTCACCCCTCCACTTT. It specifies CASSLPEHRGIYNSPLHF.